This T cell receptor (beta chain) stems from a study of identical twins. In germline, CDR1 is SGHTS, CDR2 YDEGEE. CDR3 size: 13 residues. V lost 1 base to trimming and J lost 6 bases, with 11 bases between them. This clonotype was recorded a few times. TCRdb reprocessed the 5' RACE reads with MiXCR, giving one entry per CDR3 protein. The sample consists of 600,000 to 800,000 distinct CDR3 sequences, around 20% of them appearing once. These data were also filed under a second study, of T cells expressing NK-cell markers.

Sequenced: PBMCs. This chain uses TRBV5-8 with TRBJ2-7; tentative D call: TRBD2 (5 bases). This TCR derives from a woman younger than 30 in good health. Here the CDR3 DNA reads TGTGCCAGCAGCTTGTGGCTTGGGAGCGAGCAGTACTTC. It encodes CASSLWLGSEQYF.